These T cell receptor beta chains were read from a single sample in a study of breast tumors, draining lymph nodes, adjacent tissues. Each CDR3 protein gets one entry after TCRdb re-called the multiplex PCR reads with MiXCR. The data contain 85,000 to 130,000 distinct CDR3 sequences, 21% of them seen just once; the ten biggest clones take up roughly 1.2%. The sample was axillary lymph node tissue. These receptors all stem from a female donor with breast cancer. Some clones in this sample may be carry-over from other donors' samples. Both conserved end residues are part of each CDR3. D genes are given only for firm matches. Size values are once, few and many counts, or a class for expanded clones, and some rows have none.

J gene,D gene,clone size,V gene,CDR3 DNA,CDR3 protein
TRBJ2-7,TRBD1,many,TRBV6-2/TRBV6-3,TGTGCCAGCAGTTATTCGGGCAGGGGGCGCGAAGGAGGAGACGGCGAGCAGTACTTC,CASSYSGRGREGGDGEQYF
TRBJ2-1,TRBD2,-,TRBV27,TGTGCCAGCAGTTCTCAGACTAGCGGGAGGGCCAGTGAGCAGTTCTTC,CASSSQTSGRASEQFF
TRBJ2-7,TRBD2,-,TRBV7-2,TGTGCCAGCAGTATCCTAGCGGCCTCCTACGAGCAGTACTTC,CASSILAASYEQYF
TRBJ2-2,-,many,TRBV5-1,TGCGCCAGCAAGAGGGGGACCTTGGACACCGGGGAGCTGTTTTTT,CASKRGTLDTGELFF
TRBJ1-6,-,-,TRBV6-1,TGTGCCAGCAGCGAACACCGGACAGATTCACCCCTCCACTTT,CASSEHRTDSPLHF
TRBJ1-6,-,many,TRBV19,TGTGCCAGTAGTATGCAAGGGGTCAGTAATTCACCCCTCCACTTT,CASSMQGVSNSPLHF
TRBJ2-7,-,-,TRBV6-1,TGTGCCAGCAGTGGGTTTGCCGTTTCCTACGAGCAGTACTTC,CASSGFAVSYEQYF
TRBJ2-3,-,many,TRBV20-1,TGCAGTGCGGAAAGGGGTGATACGCAGTATTTT,CSAERGDTQYF
TRBJ2-2,TRBD1,few,TRBV27,TGTGCCAGCGGCTACAGGGGTGGGACCGGGGAGCTGTTTTTT,CASGYRGGTGELFF
TRBJ2-1,-,many,TRBV6-6,TGTGCCAGCGCAAACTTCGAGGATGAGCAGTTCTTC,CASANFEDEQFF
TRBJ1-5,TRBD1,many,TRBV2,TGTGCCAGCAGTGCCCCATGGACAGGCCACAATCAGCCCCAGCATTTT,CASSAPWTGHNQPQHF
TRBJ1-2,-,many,TRBV2,TGTGCCCGCGATGAGGTCCGTGGCTACACCTTC,CARDEVRGYTF